The 25 T cell receptor beta chains in this list originate from one sample, sequenced in a study of T-cell reconstitution after alpha-beta-depleted transplantation in children. Library preparation (for TCRbeta) was performed with unique molecular identifiers. TCRdb processed the PCR reads anew with MiXCR; each CDR3 protein has one entry. Of about 240,000 distinct CDR3 sequences in the sample, about a quarter were seen once. Sequencing used PBMCs, obtained before TCRalphabeta/CD19-depleted stem cell transplant. The receptors were sampled from a girl aged 2-15 years with Fanconi anemia, due to receive a stem cell transplant.

A few counts support this clonotype. The V call is TRBV7-3, the J call TRBJ2-5; TRBD1 matches 7 bases. The CDR3 extends over 17 amino acids. V lost 5 bases to trimming and J lost 0 bases; unmatched junction nucleotides: 12. Germline V lookup: CDR1 SGHTA, CDR2 FQGTGA. CDR3 loop: CASSPRPPGQNQETQYF. The CDR3 bases are TGTGCCAGCAGCCCACGGCCCCCGGGACAGAACCAAGAGACCCAGTACTTC.

The V and J genes are TRBV5-6 and TRBJ1-2; unclear D gene. Germline V CDR1 and CDR2: SGHDT, YYEEEE. CDR3 size: 14 residues. V was shortened by 0 bases and J by 2 bases, with 8 bases between the two germline ends. The CDR3 here is CASSLVRRNYGYTF. The CDR3, as DNA: TGTGCCAGCAGCTTGGTCCGGCGGAACTATGGCTACACCTTC.

The chain is built from TRBV6-1 and TRBJ1-1; maybe TRBD1 (6 bases). The CDR3 has 14 residues. V was pared by 6 bases and J by 1 base, with 12 bases between. In germline, CDR1 is MNHNS, CDR2 SASEGT. The CDR3 loop reads CASRDSAGNTEAFF. CDR3 coding DNA: TGTGCCAGCAGGGACAGCGCGGGGAACACTGAAGCTTTCTTT.

The sample holds many counts of this clonotype. This chain connects TRBV20-1 to TRBJ2-2; D is perhaps TRBD1 (5 bases). The V gene's germline CDR1 is DFQATT and CDR2 SNEGSKA (reference sequence). The CDR3 has 15 amino acids. V lost 0 bases to trimming and J lost 4 bases, with 12 bases between them. CDR3 loop: CSARDSRGATGELFF. The CDR3 nucleotides read TGCAGTGCTAGAGACTCCCGTGGGGCCACCGGGGAGCTGTTTTTT.

The rearrangement links TRBV6-1 to TRBJ2-7, with 7 bases fitting TRBD1. The CDR3 has 13 residues. CDR1 and CDR2 from the germline V gene are MNHNS and SASEGT. V gave up 6 bases and J gave up 7 bases; unmatched junction bases: 9. The CDR3 loop is CASSRDSAGEQYF. The DNA for the CDR3 is TGTGCCAGCAGCCGGGACAGCGCGGGTGAGCAGTACTTC.

This clonotype turned up a few times. The chain joins TRBV6-5 to TRBJ2-1; unclear D gene. Trimming shortened V by 0 bases and J by 6 bases, and 9 bases separated the two germline ends. CDR1 MNHEY and CDR2 SVGAGI come from the germline V gene. CDR3 length: 14 amino acids. CDR3 bases: TGTGCCAGCAGTTACTCCCAATTGGGCAATGAGCAGTTCTTC. It specifies CASSYSQLGNEQFF.

The chain carries TRBV20-1 and TRBJ1-1; D is perhaps TRBD1 (5 bases). There are 13 residues in the CDR3. V dropped 2 bases and J dropped 0 bases, with 7 bases sitting between them. Germline V lookup: CDR1 DFQATT, CDR2 SNEGSKA (reference sequence). The CDR3 here is CSARRGMNTEAFF. CDR3 in DNA: TGCAGTGCTAGACGGGGCATGAACACTGAAGCTTTCTTT.

This clonotype was observed a few times. In nucleotides, the CDR3 is TGTGCCAGCAGCAACAACAGGGGACGGGACGAGCAGTACTTC. This codes for CASSNNRGRDEQYF. The chain couples TRBV21-1 to TRBJ2-7; the table's D gene call, TRBD1, was not cross checked with the DNA. TRBV21-1 is classified as a pseudogene. This CDR3 is 14 amino acids long.

The V and J genes are TRBV12-3 or TRBV12-4 and TRBJ2-1, with D unresolved. The V end was cut by 3 bases, the J end by 2 bases, with 11 bases between. This CDR3 has 15 residues. CDR3 sequence (DNA): TGTGCCAGCAGTTTTCCCCTGGGCGCCTACAATGAGCAGTTCTTC. It codes for CASSFPLGAYNEQFF.

This clonotype was seen repeatedly, ten times or more. The rearrangement links TRBV6-5 to TRBJ2-1, with 9 bases that match TRBD2. Germline CDR1 is MNHEY and CDR2 is SVGAGI. V shed 0 bases, J shed 9 bases, and the junction held 9 bases outside the gene matches. CDR3 size: 16 residues. The CDR3 bases are TGTGCCAGCAGTTACTCGACTCTAGCGGGGACTCTTGAGCAGTTCTTC. Its protein is CASSYSTLAGTLEQFF.

About this clonotype: The junction differs from germline at one of its ends, possibly a read error. The chain recombines TRBV20-1 with TRBJ2-1, with 8 bases fitting TRBD2. CDR1 is DFQATT, CDR2 SNEGSKA, per germline (reference sequence). This CDR3 spans 17 amino acids. CDR3 sequence: CSARDLRESGRGGEQFF. As DNA, the CDR3 is TGCAGTGCTAGAGATCTACGCGAATCCGGGAGGGGCGGTGAGCAGTTCTTT.

This clonotype has at least ten counts. The rearrangement uses TRBV29-1 and TRBJ1-2; 7 bases line up with TRBD1. Germline CDR1 reads SQVTM; CDR2 reads ANQGSEA. The ends lost 3 bases at V and 2 bases at J; junction bases unmatched: 9. CDR3 size: 15 residues. CDR3 bases: TGCAGCGTTGATTCTCAGACAGGGAGCAACTATGGCTACACCTTC. It encodes CSVDSQTGSNYGYTF.

This chain uses TRBV20-1 with TRBJ1-2, with 7 nucleotides matching TRBD1. Unmatched junction bases numbered 11, after V lost 6 bases and J lost 4 bases. Germline V CDR1 and CDR2: DFQATT, SNEGSKA (reference sequence). The CDR3 extends over 14 amino acids. The CDR3 DNA sequence: TGCAGTGCGGATACAGGGGTAGTAAGCTATGGCTACACCTTC. It is translated as CSADTGVVSYGYTF.

This chain links TRBV7-6 with TRBJ2-5, with D uncertain. CDR1 is SGHVS and CDR2 is FNYEAQ in the germline V gene. CDR3 size: 15 residues. Trimming stripped 1 base from V and 6 bases from J, with 15 bases between. The CDR3 nucleotides read TGTGCCAGCAGCTTAGTCGCTAGATCGCAAAAGACCCAGTACTTC. This codes for CASSLVARSQKTQYF.

This clonotype was seen repeatedly, ten times or more. The chain is built from TRBV9 and TRBJ2-7; unclear D gene. CDR3 length: 14 residues. The V gene lost 4 bases and the J gene lost 2 bases, with 13 bases spanning the gap. CDR1 SGDLS and CDR2 YYNGEE come from the germline V gene. The chain's CDR3 is CASSTESVPYEQYF. In nucleotides, the CDR3 is TGTGCCAGCAGCACCGAGTCGGTCCCCTACGAGCAGTACTTC.

In this sample, this clonotype turned up many times. The chain uses TRBV29-1 and TRBJ1-2; D gene ambiguous. CDR1 is SQVTM and CDR2 is ANQGSEA in the germline V gene. V lost 6 bases and J lost 4, with 18 bases in between. The CDR3 spans 14 residues. The CDR3 loop is CSVLPLPTGYGYTF. CDR3 sequence (DNA): TGCAGCGTCCTCCCTCTCCCGACGGGCTATGGCTACACCTTC. Full variable domain (missing parts from reference TRBV29-1 and TRBJ1-2): SAVISQKPSRDICQRGTSLTIQCQVDSQVTMMFWYRQQPGQSLTLIATANQGSEATYESGFVIDKFPISRPNLTFSTLTVSNMSPEDSSIYLCSVLPLPTGYGYTFGSGTRLTVV.

The sample holds one count of this clonotype. Germline is not matched at one junction end, which may reflect a read error. The genes are TRBV29-1 and TRBJ2-7; 9 bases fit TRBD1. In germline, CDR1 is SQVTM, CDR2 ANQGSEA. The CDR3 length is 14 residues. The CDR3 DNA reads TGCAGCGTTGATCGGGGACAGGGTCTCAACGAGGAGTACTTC. Protein product: CSVDRGQGLNEEYF.

The table lists this clonotype with a few counts. This chain links TRBV29-1 with TRBJ2-1; D is possibly TRBD2 (6 bases). Germline lookup yields CDR1 SQVTM and CDR2 ANQGSEA. V was trimmed by 6 bases and J by 6 bases, leaving 12 bases between them. The CDR3 runs 12 residues. The CDR3 nucleotides read TGCAGCGTGGCGACTAGGACCAATGAGCAGTTCTTC. It yields the protein CSVATRTNEQFF.

This clonotype was recorded many times. The rearrangement joins TRBV29-1 to TRBJ1-1, with a tentative D call TRBD1 (6 bases). Looked up from germline, CDR1 is SQVTM and CDR2 is ANQGSEA. This CDR3 is built from 11 residues. V was pared by 5 bases and J by 8 bases, with 12 bases between. The CDR3 nucleotides read TGCAGCGTTACAGGGTGGAGAGAAGCTTTCTTT. This sequence encodes CSVTGWREAFF.

V usage is TRBV10-3 and J usage is TRBJ2-7; TRBD1 might be the D (5 bases). CDR3 length: 12 amino acids. The V gene's germline CDR1 is ENHRY and CDR2 SYGVKD. V was pared by 6 bases and J by 4 bases, with 10 bases between. CDR3 protein: CAIRGVGYEQYF. The CDR3 coding sequence is TGTGCCATCAGAGGGGTAGGGTACGAGCAGTACTTC.

This rearrangement joins TRBV23-1 to TRBJ1-1; no definite D call. TRBV23-1 is designated an ORF whose function remains uncertain. The V end was cut by 4 bases, the J end by 1 base, with 16 bases between. The CDR3 runs to 16 residues. The CDR3 DNA reads as TGCGCCAGCAGTCCCCCGGTAGGCGGGAAGAACACTGAAGCTTTCTTT. Translated, it gives CASSPPVGGKNTEAFF.

Only a few counts were recorded for this clonotype. J is TRBJ2-7 and V is TRBV28, with TRBD1 matching over 7 bases. Germline trimming cut 5 bases from V and 2 bases from J; bases unmatched to any gene: 6. The CDR3 extends over 14 amino acids. Germline CDR1 MDHEN, CDR2 SYDVKM. The CDR3 coding sequence is TGTGCCAGCAGTATTCCACAGGGGCCCTACGAGCAGTACTTC. Translation: CASSIPQGPYEQYF.

The chain has TRBV29-1 and TRBJ1-2, with D possibly TRBD1 on 5 matching bases. CDR1 and CDR2 from the germline V gene are SQVTM and ANQGSEA. The CDR3 extends over 14 amino acids. Trimming shortened V by 1 base and J by 6 bases, and 15 bases separated the two germline ends. The CDR3 sequence: CSVEGSGTEHGYTF. The CDR3, as DNA: TGCAGCGTTGAAGGGTCCGGGACCGAGCATGGCTACACCTTC.

This clonotype was recorded at least ten times. The chain is built from TRBV29-1 and TRBJ2-7, with 9 bases matching TRBD1. The CDR3 runs 14 residues. V was pared by 4 bases and J by 7 bases, with 11 bases of the junction left unmatched. Germline assignment: CDR1 SQVTM and CDR2 ANQGSEA. The CDR3 nucleotides read TGCAGCGTTGCCGGGACAGGGAGTCCAGAAGAGCAGTACTTC. Translated: CSVAGTGSPEEQYF.

The chain has TRBV14 and TRBJ2-3; 8 nucleotides match TRBD2. Unmatched junction bases numbered 9, after V lost 2 bases and J lost 2 bases. The CDR3 has 17 residues. Germline loops: CDR1 SGHDN, CDR2 FVKESK. In DNA, the CDR3 is TGTGCCAGCAGCCAACCAACGACTAGCGACCACACAGATACGCAGTATTTT. This translates into CASSQPTTSDHTDTQYF.